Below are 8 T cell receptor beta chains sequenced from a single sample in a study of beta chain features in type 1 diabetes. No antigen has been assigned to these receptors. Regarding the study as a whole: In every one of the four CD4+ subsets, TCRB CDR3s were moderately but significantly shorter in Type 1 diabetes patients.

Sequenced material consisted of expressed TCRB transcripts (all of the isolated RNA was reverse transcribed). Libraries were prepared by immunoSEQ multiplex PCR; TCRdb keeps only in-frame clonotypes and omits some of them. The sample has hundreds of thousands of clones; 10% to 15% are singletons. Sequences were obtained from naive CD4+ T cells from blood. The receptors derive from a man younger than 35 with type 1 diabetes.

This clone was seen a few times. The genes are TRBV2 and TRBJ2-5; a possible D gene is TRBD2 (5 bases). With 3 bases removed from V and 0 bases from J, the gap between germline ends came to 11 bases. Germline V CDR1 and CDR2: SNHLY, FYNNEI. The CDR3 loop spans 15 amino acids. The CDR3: CASSDRLTYQETQYF. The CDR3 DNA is TGTGCCAGCAGTGATAGACTAACGTACCAAGAGACCCAGTACTTC.

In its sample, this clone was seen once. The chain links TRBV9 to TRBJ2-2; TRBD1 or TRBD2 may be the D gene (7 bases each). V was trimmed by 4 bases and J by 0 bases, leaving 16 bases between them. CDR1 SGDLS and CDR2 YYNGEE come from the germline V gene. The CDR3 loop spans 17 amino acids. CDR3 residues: CASSPLGGTANTGELFF. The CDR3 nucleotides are TGTGCCAGCAGCCCCCTGGGGGGGACAGCGAACACCGGGGAGCTGTTTTTT.

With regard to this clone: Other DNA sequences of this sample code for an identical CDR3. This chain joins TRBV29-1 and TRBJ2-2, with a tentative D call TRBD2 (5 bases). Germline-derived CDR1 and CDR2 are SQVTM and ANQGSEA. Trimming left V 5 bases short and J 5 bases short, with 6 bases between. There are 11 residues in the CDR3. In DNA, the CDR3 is TGCAGCGTTCGGGATACCGGGGAGCTGTTTTTT. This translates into CSVRDTGELFF.

For the CDR3, the DNA is TGTGCCAGCAGCTTGTTAGGGTCGGAGAAGGGCACTGAAGCTTTCTTT. It translates to CASSLLGSEKGTEAFF. The genes are TRBV5-6 and TRBJ1-1; the D is unclear. CDR1 is SGHDT and CDR2 is YYEEEE in the germline V gene. The V end was cut by 1 base, the J end by 4 bases, with 17 bases between. This CDR3 comprises 16 residues.

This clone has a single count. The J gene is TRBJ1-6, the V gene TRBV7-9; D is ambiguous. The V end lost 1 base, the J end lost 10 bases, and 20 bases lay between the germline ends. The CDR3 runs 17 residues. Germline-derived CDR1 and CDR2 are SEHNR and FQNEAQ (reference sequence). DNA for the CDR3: TGTGCCAGCAGCTTAGATTTGGGAAACGGTGTTCGATCACCCCTCCACTTT. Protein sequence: CASSLDLGNGVRSPLHF. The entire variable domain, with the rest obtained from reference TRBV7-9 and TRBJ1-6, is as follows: DTGVSQNPRHKITKRGQNVTFRCDPISEHNRLYWYRQTLGQGPEFLTYFQNEAQLEKSRLLSDRFSAERPKGSFSTLEIQRTEQGDSAMYLCASSLDLGNGVRSPLHFGNGTRLTVT.

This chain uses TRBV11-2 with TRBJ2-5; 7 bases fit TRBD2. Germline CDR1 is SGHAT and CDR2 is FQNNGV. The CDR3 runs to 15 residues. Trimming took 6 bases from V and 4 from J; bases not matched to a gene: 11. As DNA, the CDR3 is TGTGCCAGCAGACCTACCCCGGGGGGTGGAGAGACCCAGTACTTC. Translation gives CASRPTPGGGETQYF.

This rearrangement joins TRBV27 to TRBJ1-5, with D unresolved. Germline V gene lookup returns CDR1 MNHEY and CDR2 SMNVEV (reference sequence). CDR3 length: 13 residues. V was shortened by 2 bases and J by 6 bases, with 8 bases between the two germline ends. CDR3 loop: CASSLLEGQPQHF. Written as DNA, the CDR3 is TGTGCCAGCAGTTTACTCGAAGGTCAGCCCCAGCATTTT.

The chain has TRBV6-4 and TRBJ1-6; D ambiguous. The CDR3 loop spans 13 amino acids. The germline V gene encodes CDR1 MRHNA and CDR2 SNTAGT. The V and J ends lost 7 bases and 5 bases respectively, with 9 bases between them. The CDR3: CASTSGDNSPLHF. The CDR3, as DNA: TGTGCCAGCACCTCCGGGGATAATTCACCCCTCCACTTT.